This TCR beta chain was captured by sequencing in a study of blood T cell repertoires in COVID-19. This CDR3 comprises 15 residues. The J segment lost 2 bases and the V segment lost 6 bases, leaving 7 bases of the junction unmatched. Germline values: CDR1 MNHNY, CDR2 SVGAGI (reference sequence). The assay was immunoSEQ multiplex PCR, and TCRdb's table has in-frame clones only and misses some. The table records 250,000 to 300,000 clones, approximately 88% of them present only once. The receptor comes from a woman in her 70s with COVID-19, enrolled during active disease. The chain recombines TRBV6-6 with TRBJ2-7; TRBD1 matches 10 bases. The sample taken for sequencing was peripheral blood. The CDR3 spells CASSPYGQGAYEQYF. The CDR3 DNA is TGTGCCAGCAGCCCTTACGGACAGGGGGCCTACGAGCAGTACTTC.